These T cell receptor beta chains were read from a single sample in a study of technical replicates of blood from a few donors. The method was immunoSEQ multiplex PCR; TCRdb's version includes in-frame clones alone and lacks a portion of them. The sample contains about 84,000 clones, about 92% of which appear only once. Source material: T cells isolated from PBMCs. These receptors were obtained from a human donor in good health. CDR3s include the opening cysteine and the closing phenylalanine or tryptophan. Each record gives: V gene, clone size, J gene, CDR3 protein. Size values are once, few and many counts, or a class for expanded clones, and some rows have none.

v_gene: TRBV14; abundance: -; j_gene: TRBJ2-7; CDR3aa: CASSQFKGTSGSSSYEQYF
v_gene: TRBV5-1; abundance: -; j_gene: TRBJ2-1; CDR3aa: CASSLGTGGSNEQFF
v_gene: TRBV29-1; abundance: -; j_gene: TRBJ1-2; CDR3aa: CSPPGQTYGYTF
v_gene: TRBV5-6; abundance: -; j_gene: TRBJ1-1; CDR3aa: CASSLSRGLGSAFF
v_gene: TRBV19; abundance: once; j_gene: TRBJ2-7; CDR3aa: CASSFGSHKGLEQYF
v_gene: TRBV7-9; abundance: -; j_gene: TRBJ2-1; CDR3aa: CASSSDRVIFEQFF
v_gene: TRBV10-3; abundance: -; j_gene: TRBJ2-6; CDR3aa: CAIGGRGLSGANVLTF
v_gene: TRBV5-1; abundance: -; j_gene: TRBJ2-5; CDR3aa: CASSLGLAGGRKETQYF
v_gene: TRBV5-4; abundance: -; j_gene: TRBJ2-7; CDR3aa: CASSLYSRARHEQYF
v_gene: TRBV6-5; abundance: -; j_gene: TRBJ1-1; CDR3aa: CASSYSVTANTEAFF
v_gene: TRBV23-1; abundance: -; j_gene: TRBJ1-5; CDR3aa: CARPGRWGNQPQHF
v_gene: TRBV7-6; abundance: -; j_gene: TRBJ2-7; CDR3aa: CASSLAAGPSYEQYF
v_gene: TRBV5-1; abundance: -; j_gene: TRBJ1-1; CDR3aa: CASSSRGGEGTEAFF
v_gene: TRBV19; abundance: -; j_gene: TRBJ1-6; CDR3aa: CASGLRQTHSPLHF
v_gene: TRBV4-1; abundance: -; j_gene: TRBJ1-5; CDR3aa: CASSQDQGTQPQHF
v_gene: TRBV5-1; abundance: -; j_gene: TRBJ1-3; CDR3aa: CASSSTGWEDTIYF
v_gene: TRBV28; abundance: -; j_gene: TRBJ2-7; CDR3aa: CASSFYHYEQYF
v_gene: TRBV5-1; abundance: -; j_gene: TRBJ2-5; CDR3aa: CATTAGGQFRETQYF
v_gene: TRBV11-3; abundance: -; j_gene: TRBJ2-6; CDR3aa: CASSFSVTGANVLTF
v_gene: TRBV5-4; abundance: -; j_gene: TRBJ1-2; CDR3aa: CASSPWRQGGGGYTF
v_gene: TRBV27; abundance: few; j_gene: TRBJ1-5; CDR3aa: CATKPTGGYQPQHF
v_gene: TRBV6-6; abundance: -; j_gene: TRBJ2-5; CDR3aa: CASLGGSSQETQYF
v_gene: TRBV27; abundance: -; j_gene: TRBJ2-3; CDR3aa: CASSLLRETDTQYF
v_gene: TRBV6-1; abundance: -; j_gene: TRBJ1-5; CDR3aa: CASSEVYWTALNQPQHF
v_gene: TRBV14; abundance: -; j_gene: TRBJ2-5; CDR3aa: CASSQDRVGETQYF
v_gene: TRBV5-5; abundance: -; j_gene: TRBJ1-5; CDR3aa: CASSLGAGENQPQHF
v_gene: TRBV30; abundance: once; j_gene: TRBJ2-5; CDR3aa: CAWTRGGFQETQYF
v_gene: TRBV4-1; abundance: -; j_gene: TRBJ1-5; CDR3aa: CASSQEGTGGNQPQHF
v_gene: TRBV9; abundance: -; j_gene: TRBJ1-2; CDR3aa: CASSVIRPGDYGYTF
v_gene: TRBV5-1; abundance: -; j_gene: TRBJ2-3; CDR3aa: CASSSPFGRTSGISTDTQYF
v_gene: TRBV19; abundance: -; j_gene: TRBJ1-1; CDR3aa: CASSIATDIAFF
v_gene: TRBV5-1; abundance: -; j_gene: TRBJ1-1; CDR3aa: CASSVDGQNTEAFF
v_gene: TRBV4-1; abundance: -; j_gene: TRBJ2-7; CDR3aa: CASSQEQGLSYEQYF
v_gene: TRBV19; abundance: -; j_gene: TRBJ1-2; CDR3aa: CASSPTGPGGGYTF
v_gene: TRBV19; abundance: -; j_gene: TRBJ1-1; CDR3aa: CASSIVQGSEAFF
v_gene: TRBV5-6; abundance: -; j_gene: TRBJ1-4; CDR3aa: CASSFWSGLNEKLFF
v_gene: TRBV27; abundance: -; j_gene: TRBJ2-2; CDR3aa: CASRAVGTGGSGELFF
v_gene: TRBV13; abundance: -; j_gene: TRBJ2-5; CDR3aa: CASSSPQGSETQYF
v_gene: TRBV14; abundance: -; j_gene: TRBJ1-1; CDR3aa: CASSQDPRTGDGTEAFF
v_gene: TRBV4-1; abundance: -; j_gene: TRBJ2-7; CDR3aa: CASSQVEDSYEQYF
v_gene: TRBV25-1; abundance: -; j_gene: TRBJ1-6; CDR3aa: CASSEPQGYNSPLHF
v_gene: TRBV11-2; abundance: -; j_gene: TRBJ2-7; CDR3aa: CASSSDSYEQYF
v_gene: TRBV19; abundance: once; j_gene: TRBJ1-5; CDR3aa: CASSPTGNQPQHF
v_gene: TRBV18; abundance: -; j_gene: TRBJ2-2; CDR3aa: CASSPRLAGGIELFF
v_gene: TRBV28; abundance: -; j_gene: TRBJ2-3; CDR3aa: CASSLAGRTFTDTQYF
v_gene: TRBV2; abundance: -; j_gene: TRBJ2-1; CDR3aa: CASRKLAGTDNEQFF
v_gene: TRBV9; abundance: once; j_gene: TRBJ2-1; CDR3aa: CASSDTPGQVNNEQFF
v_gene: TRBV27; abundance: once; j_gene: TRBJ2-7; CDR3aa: CASSFGTGISYEQYF
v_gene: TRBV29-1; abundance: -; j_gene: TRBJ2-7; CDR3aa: CSVDGGTYEQYF
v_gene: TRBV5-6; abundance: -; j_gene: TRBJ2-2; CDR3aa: CASSLVRSGTDTGELFF
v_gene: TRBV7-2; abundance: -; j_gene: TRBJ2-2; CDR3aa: CASSVSWTGRLGELFF
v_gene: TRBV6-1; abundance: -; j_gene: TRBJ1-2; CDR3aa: CASRARVGYGYTF
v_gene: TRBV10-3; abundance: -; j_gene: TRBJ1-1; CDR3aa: CAIQGNTEAFF
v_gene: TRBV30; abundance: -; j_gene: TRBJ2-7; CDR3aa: CAWRDHTRVPSYEQYF
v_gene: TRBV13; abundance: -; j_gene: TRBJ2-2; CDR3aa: CASSFVDTGELFF